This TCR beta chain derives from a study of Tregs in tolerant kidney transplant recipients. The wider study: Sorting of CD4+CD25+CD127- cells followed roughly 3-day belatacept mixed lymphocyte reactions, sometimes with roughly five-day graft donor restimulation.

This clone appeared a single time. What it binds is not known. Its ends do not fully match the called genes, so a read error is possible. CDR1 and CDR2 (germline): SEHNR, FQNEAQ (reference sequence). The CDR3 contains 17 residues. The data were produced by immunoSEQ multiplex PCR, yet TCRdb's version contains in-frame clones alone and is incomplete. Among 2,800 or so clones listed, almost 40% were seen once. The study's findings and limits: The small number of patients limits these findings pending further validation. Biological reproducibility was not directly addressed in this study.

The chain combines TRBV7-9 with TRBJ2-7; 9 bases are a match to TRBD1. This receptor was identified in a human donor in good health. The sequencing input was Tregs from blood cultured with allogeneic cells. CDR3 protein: CASNLWGPGTGSHEQYF. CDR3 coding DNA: TGTGCCAGCAACTTATGGGGGCCCGGGACAGGGTCCCACGAGCAGTACTTC.